The clone carrying this T cell receptor (beta chain) was detected many times. The antigen is undetermined. CDR1 is LGHDT, CDR2 YNNKEL, per germline (reference sequence). The CDR3 consists of 15 residues. The V gene lost 1 base and the J gene lost 0 bases, with 10 bases spanning the gap. It was genomic DNA that served as the template for profiling TCR beta VDJ and CDR3. TCRdb fed the reads into MiXCR, producing one record per CDR3 protein. The sample contains a few hundred thousand distinct CDR3 sequences, roughly 53% of which appear only once. Sequencing involved patients with CD8+CD57+ cell expansion previously shown by flow cytometry. Among the patients, all had severe acquired aplastic anemia. At blood sampling, none of the patients had yet received therapy. The source of the sample is a study of CD8+CD57+ T cells in acquired aplastic anemia. At the level of the study: An average of roughly 3 ug of DNA was obtained from sorted CD4+ and CD8+ cells. Study results and caveats: Some 31 CD8+ CDR3 sequences were shared between patients and controls.

The chain couples TRBV3-1 to TRBJ2-7; D not certain. Sequencing used sorted CD4+, CD8+, or CD8+CD57+ T cells (not recorded which) from PBMCs. This receptor was taken from a human donor with aplastic anemia. The CDR3 DNA sequence: TGTGCCAGCAGCCAAGGTCCCTTGAGCTCCTACGAGCAGTACTTC. The encoded protein is CASSQGPLSSYEQYF.